This T cell receptor (beta chain) emerged from a study of cytomegalovirus exposure and HLA in healthy donors. Germline V CDR1 and CDR2: SNHLY, FYNNEI. The CDR3 spans 15 residues. V was cut by 2 bases and J by 0 bases, with 7 bases left in between. General study results and limits: A later analysis, which compared TCR beta chains of equal frequency, found the HLA-associated ones more clonally expanded. Later analysis identified a missense DCLRE1C variant that was linked to TCR beta V- and J-gene trimming. Some V segments, including TRBV6-2 and TRBV6-3, were excluded as indistinguishable. Associated with HLA alleles at 0.05 false discovery rate in a later analysis were some 18,000 TCR beta sequences.

Comment on this clone: Its antigen is unknown.

It was with 60 Vbeta and 13 Jbeta primers that the PCR ran. Clones were read by immunoSEQ multiplex PCR, and TCRdb kept only the in-frame ones, dropping some. Of some 150,000 clones listed, 65% to 80% were seen once; the top ten hold more than 3.5%. This TCR derives from a middle-aged man in good health and CMV-seronegative. This sequence joins TRBV2 and TRBJ1-4; the D is unclear. Sequenced input: PBMCs. For the CDR3, the DNA is TGTGCCAGCAGTGAACTTCCTGCAACTAATGAAAAACTGTTTTTT. It yields the protein CASSELPATNEKLFF.